This T cell receptor beta chain came from a study of shared clonotypes between healthy human individuals. Findings and limits, study-wide: Among donors, clonotype sharing was expected to be affected by sequencing depth. Larger estimated richness was generally seen in naive subsets than in memory subsets.

Clones were sequenced by immunoSEQ multiplex PCR, and TCRdb holds only the in-frame ones, with some missing. The sample lists roughly 1,500,000 clones; under 99% were seen once. About this clone itself: Its antigen remains unidentified.

Donors comprised healthy HIV-negative adults lacking recent acute infections or vaccinations. With 0 bases clipped from V and 5 bases from J, the junction kept 10 bases outside the gene matches. Germline values: CDR1 MGHRA, CDR2 YSYEKL. The CDR3 length is 17 residues. The rearrangement joins TRBV4-1 to TRBJ2-5; 9 nucleotides line up with TRBD2. This clonotype was obtained from a man aged 25-45 years in good health. Input material: naive CD4+ T cells sorted from blood. The subset here: CD45RA+ positively selected. The CDR3 coding sequence is TGCGCCAGCAGCCAAGACCCCCCACTAGCGGGTGAGGAGACCCAGTACTTC. Encoded protein: CASSQDPPLAGEETQYF.